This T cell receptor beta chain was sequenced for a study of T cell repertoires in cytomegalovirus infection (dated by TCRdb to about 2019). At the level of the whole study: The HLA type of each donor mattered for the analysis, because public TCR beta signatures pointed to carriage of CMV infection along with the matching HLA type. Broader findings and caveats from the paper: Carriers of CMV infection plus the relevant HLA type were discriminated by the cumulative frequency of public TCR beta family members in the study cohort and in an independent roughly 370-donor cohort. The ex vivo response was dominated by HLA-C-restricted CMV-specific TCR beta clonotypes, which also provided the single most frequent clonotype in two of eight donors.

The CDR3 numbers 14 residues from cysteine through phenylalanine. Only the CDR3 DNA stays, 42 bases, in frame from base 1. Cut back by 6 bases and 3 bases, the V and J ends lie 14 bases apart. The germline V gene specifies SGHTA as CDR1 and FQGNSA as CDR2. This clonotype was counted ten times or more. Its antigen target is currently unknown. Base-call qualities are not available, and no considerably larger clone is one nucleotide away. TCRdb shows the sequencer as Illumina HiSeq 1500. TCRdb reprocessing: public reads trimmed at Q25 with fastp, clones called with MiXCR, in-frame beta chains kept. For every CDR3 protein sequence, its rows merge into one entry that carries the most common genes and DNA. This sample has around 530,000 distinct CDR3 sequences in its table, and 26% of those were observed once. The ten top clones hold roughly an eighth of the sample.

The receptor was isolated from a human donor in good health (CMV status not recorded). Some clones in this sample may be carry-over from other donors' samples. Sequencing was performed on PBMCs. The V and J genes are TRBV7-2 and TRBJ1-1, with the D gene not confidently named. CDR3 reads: CASSPLRLDTEAFF. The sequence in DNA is TGTGCCAGCAGTCCACTCCGGCTGGACACTGAAGCTTTCTTT.